The entry below gives a single TCR beta chain sequence along with its context. A single record per CDR3 protein comes from TCRdb applying MiXCR to the 5' RACE reads. This sample has around 300,000 distinct CDR3 sequences; 12% to 15% occur once, and the top ten carry about a fifth. Germline lookup yields CDR1 SGHTA and CDR2 FQGNSA. The V gene end was trimmed by 0 bases and the J gene end by 4 bases; junction bases not matched to a gene: 4. The CDR3 extends over 15 amino acids. This sample is part of a study of T-cell memory formation after mild COVID-19. The chain has TRBV7-2 and TRBJ1-2; 8 nucleotides line up with TRBD1. This TCR came from a man between 18 and 29 years old who had mild COVID-19 (a few samples of this study predate the infection). Cell type and time point are not known. Sequencing was carried out using PBMCs or a T cell subset sorted from them (not recorded which). As DNA, the CDR3 is TGTGCCAGCAGCTTAGCGGGGACAGGCCTCTATGGCTACACCTTC. Amino acids: CASSLAGTGLYGYTF.